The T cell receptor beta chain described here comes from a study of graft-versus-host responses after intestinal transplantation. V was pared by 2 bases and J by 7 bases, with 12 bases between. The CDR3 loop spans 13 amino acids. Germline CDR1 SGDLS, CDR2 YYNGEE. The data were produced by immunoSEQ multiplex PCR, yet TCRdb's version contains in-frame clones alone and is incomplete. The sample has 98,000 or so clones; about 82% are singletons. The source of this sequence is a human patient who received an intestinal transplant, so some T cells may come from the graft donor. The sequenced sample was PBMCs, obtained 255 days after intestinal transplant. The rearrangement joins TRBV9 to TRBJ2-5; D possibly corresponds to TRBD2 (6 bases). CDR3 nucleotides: TGTGCCAGCAGCGTGGACAACGGGGGGACCCAGTACTTC. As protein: CASSVDNGGTQYF.